This T cell receptor (beta chain) was profiled in a study of OX40 agonist ivuxolimab in advanced cancers. In the study overall: Dose-escalation patients' cancers were hepatocellular carcinoma, melanoma, renal cell or head and neck cancer. Study results and caveats: Clones of CD4+ and CD8+ blood T cells grew by week 6 at doses of 0.1 to 3.0 mg/kg.

Assay used: immunoSEQ multiplex PCR; TCRdb lists only in-frame clones, some missing. The sample lists some 80,000 clones, around 91% occurring once. V trimming: 6 bases; J trimming: 7 bases; junction bases outside the gene matches: 5. This CDR3 is 13 amino acids long. Germline V lookup: CDR1 MDHEN, CDR2 SYDVKM. As concerns this clone: Its antigen is not known.

The sequenced sample was CD4+ or CD8+ T cells sorted from blood, obtained in a trial of the OX40 agonist ivuxolimab. The TCR was taken from an adult with an advanced solid tumor such as melanoma, head and neck, liver or kidney cancer. The chain uses TRBV28 and TRBJ2-1; 8 bases are a match to TRBD2. The DNA for the CDR3 is TGTGCCAGCAGCTTGGCGGGGGGAAATGAGCAGTTCTTC. This translates into CASSLAGGNEQFF.